This paragraph reports one T cell receptor (beta chain). The sample comes from a study of blood T cell repertoires in COVID-19. Overall study: Whether acute or convalescent, the COVID-19 samples came from the United States, Italy and Spain. T cells, B-cell-depleted T cells, or PBMCs supplied cDNA or gDNA.

Original analysis: The assay estimated nucleated cells by amplifying reference gene primers. TCRdb keeps only in-frame clones here, not all; method: immunoSEQ multiplex PCR. V and J calls and clone size are as listed in that table; D and trimming were resolved from the DNA. The repertoire consists of around 120,000 clones, with roughly nine tenths occurring once and the leading ten covering approximately 1.7%. V was clipped by 2 bases and J by 0 bases; unmatched bases: 4. The germline CDR1 and CDR2 sequences are SGHDT and YYEEEE. This CDR3 spans 15 amino acids. The chain recombines TRBV5-6 with TRBJ2-7, with TRBD2 identical over 8 bases. This clonotype was sampled from a human donor with active COVID-19. The donor label of this sample is uncertain. Material for sequencing was peripheral blood. The CDR3 spells CASSFLGTSSYEQYF. The CDR3 region has the DNA TGTGCCAGCAGCTTTCTGGGGACTAGCTCCTACGAGCAGTACTTC. Based on the CDR3 plus reference TRBV5-6 and TRBJ2-7, the full variable domain is DAGVTQSPTHLIKTRGQQVTLRCSPKSGHDTVSWYQQALGQGPQFIFQYYEEEERQRGNFPDRFSGHQFPNYSSELNVNALLLGDSALYLCASSFLGTSSYEQYFGPGTRLTVT.